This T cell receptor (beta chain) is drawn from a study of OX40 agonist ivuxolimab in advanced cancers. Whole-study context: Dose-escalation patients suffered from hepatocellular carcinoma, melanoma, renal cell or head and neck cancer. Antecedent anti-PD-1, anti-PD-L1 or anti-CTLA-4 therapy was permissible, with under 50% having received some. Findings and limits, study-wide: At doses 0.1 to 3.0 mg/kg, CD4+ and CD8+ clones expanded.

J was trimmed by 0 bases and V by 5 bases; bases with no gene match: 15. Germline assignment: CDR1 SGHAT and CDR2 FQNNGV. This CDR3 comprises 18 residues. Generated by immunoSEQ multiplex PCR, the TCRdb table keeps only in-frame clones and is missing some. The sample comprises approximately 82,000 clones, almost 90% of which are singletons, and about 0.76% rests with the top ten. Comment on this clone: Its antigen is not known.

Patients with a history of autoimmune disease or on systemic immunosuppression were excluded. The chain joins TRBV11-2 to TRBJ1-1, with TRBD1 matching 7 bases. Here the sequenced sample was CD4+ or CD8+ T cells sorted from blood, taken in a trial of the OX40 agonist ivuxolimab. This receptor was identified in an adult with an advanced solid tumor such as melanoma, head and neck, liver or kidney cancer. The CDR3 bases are TGTGCCAGCAGCAAACCCATTACAGGGGCCCGAATGAACACTGAAGCTTTCTTT. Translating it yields CASSKPITGARMNTEAFF.